Listed here is a single TCR beta chain. Antigen specificity is unknown. At one of its ends the junction is not consistent with the germline gene, which may arise from a read error. Patients aged 18 to 65 had newly diagnosed hyperthyroidism that had lasted under 2 months. Germline values: CDR1 SNHLY, CDR2 FYNNEI. CDR3 size: 11 residues. The data stem from a study of T cells in Graves' hyperthyroidism and ophthalmopathy. TCR beta CDR3 region amplification was performed from RNA transcripts. When the TCR CDR3 underwent first-round RT-PCR, the HTBI primer set was used. TCRdb re-called the multiplex PCR reads with MiXCR, one entry per CDR3 protein. The sample comprises approximately 49,000 distinct CDR3 sequences, roughly 51% of which are singletons, and around a third rests with the top ten. Study-wide results and caveats: The model identified upcoming ophthalmopathy a median approximately six months ahead of onset. Clonotypes that were expanded in thyroid above 0.001 mostly appeared in blood too.

The V and J genes are TRBV2 and TRBJ2-5, with D perhaps matching TRBD1 (5 bases). The sequence came from a man aged 18 to 35 with Graves' hyperthyroidism. Sequenced material: peripheral blood or thyroid tissue (not recorded which). CDR3 bases: TGTACCAGCCACAGGACGGAGACCCAGTACTTC. Residues: CTSHRTETQYF.